The 5 T cell receptor beta chains in this list originate from one sample, sequenced in a study of cytomegalovirus exposure and HLA in healthy donors. With 60 Vbeta and 13 Jbeta primers, the PCR was carried out. Method: immunoSEQ multiplex PCR; TCRdb's copy keeps in-frame clones and lacks some. The sample yields around 83,000 clones, around 80% seen once. The specimen sequenced was PBMCs. Every receptor here comes from a male donor in good health and CMV-seropositive.

The chain carries TRBV29-1 and TRBJ2-7, with 9 nucleotides matching TRBD1. In germline, CDR1 is SQVTM, CDR2 ANQGSEA. Trimming took 3 bases from V and 5 from J; bases not matched to a gene: 8. CDR3 length: 14 residues. This CDR3 reads CSVDPGQGSDEQYF. The CDR3 DNA reads TGCAGCGTTGACCCGGGACAGGGTAGCGACGAGCAGTACTTC.

The chain's CDR3 is CASSDSSGAGGVNEQFF. The DNA for the CDR3 is TGTGCCAGCAGTGACTCGAGTGGAGCGGGAGGGGTCAATGAGCAGTTCTTC. V gene TRBV6-4 combines with J gene TRBJ2-1, with 10 positions matching TRBD2. The CDR3 runs to 17 residues. Germline trimming cut 0 bases from V and 6 bases from J; bases unmatched to any gene: 8. The germline V gene encodes CDR1 MRHNA and CDR2 SNTAGT.

The V and J genes are TRBV7-9 and TRBJ2-5; TRBD2 matches 10 bases. CDR1 is SEHNR and CDR2 is FQNEAQ in the germline V gene (reference sequence). This CDR3 contains 14 residues. V dropped 5 bases and J dropped 2; count of bases not matched to a gene: 2. CDR3 sequence (DNA): TGTGCCAGCAGCACGGGACTAGCGCAAGAGACCCAGTACTTC. It specifies CASSTGLAQETQYF.

J is TRBJ2-5 and V is TRBV28; 11 nucleotides agree with TRBD2. Looked up from germline, CDR1 is MDHEN and CDR2 is SYDVKM. The CDR3 sequence is 16 residues long. The V and J ends lost 5 bases and 5 bases, in that order; junction bases with no gene match: 10. CDR3 in amino acids: CASSATSGRKGETQYF. For the CDR3, the DNA is TGTGCCAGCAGTGCCACTAGCGGGAGAAAGGGGGAGACCCAGTACTTC.

This sequence joins TRBV28 and TRBJ2-7, with D possibly TRBD2 on 6 matching bases. The length of the CDR3 is 14 residues. The V and J ends lost 4 bases and 5 bases respectively, with 15 bases between them. Germline V CDR1 and CDR2: MDHEN, SYDVKM. The CDR3 coding sequence is TGTGCCAGCAGTTCTAGCGTTACTGCTAACGAGCAGTACTTC. Residues: CASSSSVTANEQYF.